This T cell receptor (beta chain) was sequenced for a study of shared clonotypes between healthy human individuals. With ten immunoSEQ deep assay plates, unsorted PBMC DNA underwent sequencing. The protocol was immunoSEQ multiplex PCR, while the TCRdb copy is restricted to in-frame clones and leaves out a portion. The table shows 450,000 to 500,000 clones, with approximately 81% occurring only once. The table lists this clone with a count of one. V lost 6 bases and J lost 4, with 13 bases in between. The V gene's germline CDR1 is SQVTM and CDR2 ANQGSEA. The CDR3 totals 13 residues. Sample: PBMCs. This rearrangement joins TRBV29-1 to TRBJ1-5; perhaps TRBD1 as D (5 bases). The source of this sequence is a woman in her 40s in good health. Some clones in this sample may be carry-over from other donors' samples. Here the CDR3 reads CSVIIGGNQPQHF. CDR3 nucleotide sequence: TGCAGCGTCATTATTGGGGGTAATCAGCCCCAGCATTTT.